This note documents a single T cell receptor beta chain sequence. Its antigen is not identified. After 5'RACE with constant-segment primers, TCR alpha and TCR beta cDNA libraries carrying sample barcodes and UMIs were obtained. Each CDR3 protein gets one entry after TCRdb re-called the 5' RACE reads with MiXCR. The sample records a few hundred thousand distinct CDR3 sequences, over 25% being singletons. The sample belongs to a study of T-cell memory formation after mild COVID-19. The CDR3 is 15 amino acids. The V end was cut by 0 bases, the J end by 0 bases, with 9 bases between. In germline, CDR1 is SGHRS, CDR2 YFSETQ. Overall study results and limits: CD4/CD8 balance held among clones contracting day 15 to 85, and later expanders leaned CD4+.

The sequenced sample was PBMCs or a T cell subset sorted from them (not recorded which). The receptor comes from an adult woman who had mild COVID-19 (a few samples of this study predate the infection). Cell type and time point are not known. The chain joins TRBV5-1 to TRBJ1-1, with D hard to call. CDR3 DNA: TGCGCCAGCAGCTTGGAAGTCGTAATGAACACTGAAGCTTTCTTT. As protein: CASSLEVVMNTEAFF. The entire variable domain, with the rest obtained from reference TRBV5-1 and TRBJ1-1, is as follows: KAGVTQTPRYLIKTRGQQVTLSCSPISGHRSVSWYQQTPGQGLQFLFEYFSETQRNKGNFPGRFSGRQFSNSRSEMNVSTLELGDSALYLCASSLEVVMNTEAFFGQGTRLTVV.